This T cell receptor (beta chain) appears in the sequencing data of a study of shared clonotypes between healthy human individuals (TCRdb year 2020). Study-level background: The cohort included three men and a couple of women between 18 and 49 years of age. Per donor, leukapheresis produced somewhere between about 0.94 and 8.9 billion PBMCs. Blood TCR repertoires of five healthy adults were deeply sequenced to estimate repertoire size and the extent of clonotype sharing between individuals. For each donor, three plates each were used for CD4 naive and CD4 memory, two plates were used for CD8 naive, and one plate was used for CD8 memory. Different laboratories and diverse techniques were used to prepare libraries and sequence TCR repertoires, to increase sequencing depth and limit assay-specific biases. Results and caveats for the whole study, not just this receptor: Pairwise subsampling led to the expectation that sequencing depth would affect the degree of clonotype sharing among donors. Across a handful of donors, about 4.5% of naive CD4, around 3.3% of naive CD8, 2.3% of memory CD4, and roughly 0.4% of memory CD8 clonotypes were shared. Higher generation probabilities were observed for clonotypes shared by all four sorted-subset donors than for non-shared clonotypes. Sampling was limited to blood, and TCR repertoires in tissue likely differ from TCR repertoires in blood. Because the study included a small number of donors, the genetic and exposure-history diversity represented was limited. Even with the large sequencing depth, rarefaction of the sorted-subset datasets indicated that sequencing was incomplete. Larger estimated clonotype richness was generally found for naive subsets than for memory subsets.

TCR CDR3 regions were amplified from genomic DNA by multiplex PCR using the deep immunoSEQ assay. Extracted genomic DNA from each cell subset was spread evenly across all wells of several immunoSEQ 96-well plates, with each plate serving as a replicate. For sorted subsets, roughly 200 ng of genomic DNA, equivalent to some 30,000 T cell genomes, went into each replicate PCR. Purified libraries were quantified with a Qubit 3.0 fluorometer, sized on a Bioanalyzer 2100, and re-quantified with the KAPA Library Quantification kit. Every immunoSEQ 96-well plate was sequenced on a separate single-read 150-cycle Illumina NextSeq 550 flow cell. Under the source paper's analysis protocol: Because the immunoSEQ output held only junctional sequences and lacked quality scores, the filtering could not match the filtering applied to full-length reads. Sequences were annotated with PyIR, a Python wrapper for IgBLAST v1.9, and V/J genes and CDR3 were assigned using IMGT germline references. Reads with weak V/J assignments (E-value above 1e-6), missing CDR3, stop codons, out-of-frame junctions, or ambiguous translated residues were removed. V3J clonotypes were defined as sequences sharing an identical inferred V gene, J gene, and CDR3 amino acid sequence. Percentage overlap between repertoires was computed as shared unique clonotypes divided by the size of the smaller repertoire. Repertoire richness was assessed with RTK rarefaction, the Chao1 estimator, and Recon v2.1 estimates of unobserved clonotypes. Generation probabilities for all TCRbeta clonotypes obtained by the gDNA method from four donors were computed using OLGA. Drawn from immuneACCESS, this table holds only the in-frame rearrangements with V and J called that TCRdb kept. Clones are partly lost; checked studies trace under half to an unresolved V gene and leave the rest unexplained. For V, J and clone size, that table is used; D and trimming come from the DNA. This sample has around 1.9 million clones in its table, and just over 90% of those were observed once. The ten largest clones capture around 1.7% of the sample.

CD8 naive samples were CD45RO-negative cells positively selected for CCR7, giving a CD45RA+CCR7+ population that excluded TemRA cells. The donors were healthy, HIV-negative adults who had no recently reported acute infections or vaccinations. Every donor was a Caucasian adult living in Nashville, Tennessee, USA. Blood was obtained by leukapheresis, after which PBMCs were separated by Ficoll-Histopaque density gradient centrifugation and cryopreserved in liquid nitrogen vapor phase. Analytical flow cytometry was used to check the purity and quantity of each magnetically sorted T cell population. Each sorted fraction had its genomic DNA isolated and then quantified by UV absorbance on a Nanodrop 2000c. V loses 1 base of germline sequence and J loses 0 bases, and the interval between the two ends is 10 bases. The CDR3 sequence holds 16 residues, the cysteine and phenylalanine included. Only the CDR3 part of the read is kept: 48 bases, read in frame from the first base. The germline V gene specifies SGHTA as CDR1 and FQGNSA as CDR2.

To note about this clone: Which antigen it targets is not known. It has no much larger one-base neighbor in the sample; base qualities were not kept. The identical CDR3 is also encoded by other nucleotide sequences in the sample.

The chain employs TRBV7-2 and TRBJ2-1; the D segment cannot be called with confidence. This sequence was found in a man between 18 and 29 years old in good health. Some clones in this sample may be carry-over from other donors' samples. The sequenced material came from naive CD8+ T cells from PBMCs. The cell subset or site label on this specimen signifies: CD45RA+CCR7+. The CDR3 protein sequence reads: CASSLVPVSSYNEQFF. The DNA is as follows: TGTGCCAGCAGCTTAGTCCCAGTGAGCTCCTACAATGAGCAGTTCTTC.